This T cell receptor beta chain was identified during a study of Ad26.COV2.S vaccination and SARS-CoV-2 variants. Indicated treatment: some 20 received Ad26.COV2.S at low or high dose, single or two shots; several received placebo; per-sample allocation not given. Sampling was performed 63 days after the first vaccine or placebo injection. Data came from immunoSEQ multiplex PCR; TCRdb stores just in-frame clones and leaves some out. The sample has 380,000 or so clones, roughly 91% seen once. Trimming stripped 7 bases from V and 10 bases from J, with 17 bases between. The germline V gene encodes CDR1 SGHAT and CDR2 FQNNGV. The CDR3 consists of 13 residues.

The specimen comprised peripheral blood, sampled in a trial of Ad26.COV2.S vaccine versus placebo. The clonotype was recovered from a person aged 18-65 years who received the Ad26.COV2.S COVID-19 vaccine or a placebo. The chain links TRBV11-2 to TRBJ2-1, with D possibly being TRBD1 (6 bases). The CDR3 protein is CASTRTSQGEQFF. The CDR3 DNA reads as TGTGCCAGCACCCGAACTTCACAGGGAGAGCAGTTCTTC. The variable domain in full, with the rest retrieved from reference TRBV11-2 and TRBJ2-1, is EAGVAQSPRYKIIEKRQSVAFWCNPISGHATLYWYQQILGQGPKLLIQFQNNGVVDDSQLPKDRFSAERLKGVDSTLKIQPAKLEDSAVYLCASTRTSQGEQFFGPGTRLTVL.